This T cell receptor beta chain was observed in a study of T cell repertoires in cytomegalovirus infection. Study information: Carrying CMV and the relevant HLA type showed in public TCR beta signatures.

TCRdb passed the reads through MiXCR, listing each CDR3 protein once. Of 27,000 or so distinct CDR3 sequences listed, 15% to 20% are singletons. Notes on the study in general: There were HLA-C-restricted CMV-specific TCR beta clonotypes dominating the ex vivo response. Using cumulative public TCR beta family frequency, the authors identified those who carried CMV together with the relevant HLA.

Notes on this clonotype: Its antigen is not known.

Between the trimmed V and J ends, which lost 1 base and 0 bases, there was a span of 4 bases. Per germline, CDR1 SGDLS and CDR2 YYNGEE. The CDR3 covers 13 residues. This chain uses TRBV9 with TRBJ1-1, with unresolved D. The sample consisted of CD8+ T cells from cultured PBMCs, taken from culture after CMV antigen stimulation. This receptor was obtained from a human donor in good health (CMV status not recorded). Some clones in this sample may be carry-over from other donors' samples. The CDR3 DNA reads as TGTGCCAGCAGCGTACAGGTGAACACTGAAGCTTTCTTT. This codes for CASSVQVNTEAFF.